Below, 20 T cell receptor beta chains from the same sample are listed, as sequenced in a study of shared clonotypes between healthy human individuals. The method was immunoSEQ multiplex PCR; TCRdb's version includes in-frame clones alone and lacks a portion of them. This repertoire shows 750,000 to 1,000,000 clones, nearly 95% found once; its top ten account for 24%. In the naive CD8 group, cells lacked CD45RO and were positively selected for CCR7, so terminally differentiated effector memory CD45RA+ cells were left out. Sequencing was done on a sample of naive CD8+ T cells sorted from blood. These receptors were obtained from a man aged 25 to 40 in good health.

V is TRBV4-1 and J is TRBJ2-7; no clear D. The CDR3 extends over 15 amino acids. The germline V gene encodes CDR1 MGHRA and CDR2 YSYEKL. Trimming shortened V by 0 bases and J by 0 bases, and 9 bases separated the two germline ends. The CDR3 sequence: CASSQDPETSYEQYF. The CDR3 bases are TGCGCCAGCAGCCAAGACCCAGAAACCTCCTACGAGCAGTACTTC.

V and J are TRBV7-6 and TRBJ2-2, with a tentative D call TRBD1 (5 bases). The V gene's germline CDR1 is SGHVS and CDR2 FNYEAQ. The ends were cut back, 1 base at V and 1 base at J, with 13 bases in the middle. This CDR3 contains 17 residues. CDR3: CASSLVYAGRNTGELFF. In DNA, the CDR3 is TGTGCCAGCAGCTTAGTTTACGCAGGGCGGAACACCGGGGAGCTGTTTTTT.

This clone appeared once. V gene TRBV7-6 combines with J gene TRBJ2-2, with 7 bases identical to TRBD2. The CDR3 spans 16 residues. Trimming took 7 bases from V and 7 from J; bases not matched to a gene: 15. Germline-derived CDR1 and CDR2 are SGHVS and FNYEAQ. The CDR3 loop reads CASNPSGFTDGGELFF. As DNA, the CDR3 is TGTGCCAGCAATCCTAGCGGATTCACGGATGGCGGGGAGCTGTTTTTT.

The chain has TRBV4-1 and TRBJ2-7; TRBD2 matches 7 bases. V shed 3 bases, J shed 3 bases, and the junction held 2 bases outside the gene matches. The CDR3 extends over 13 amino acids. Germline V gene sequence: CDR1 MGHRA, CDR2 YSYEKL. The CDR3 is CASSHRGDYEQYF. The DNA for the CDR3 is TGCGCCAGCAGCCACCGGGGGGACTACGAGCAGTACTTC.

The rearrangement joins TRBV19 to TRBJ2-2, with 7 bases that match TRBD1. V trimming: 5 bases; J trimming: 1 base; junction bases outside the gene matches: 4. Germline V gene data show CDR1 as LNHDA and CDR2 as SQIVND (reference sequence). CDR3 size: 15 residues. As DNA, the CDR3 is TGTGCCAGTAGTGTATGGACAGGGAACACCGGGGAGCTGTTTTTT. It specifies CASSVWTGNTGELFF.

This CDR3 reads CASSQDLSSYNEQFF. The CDR3 region has the DNA TGTGCCAGCAGCCAGGATCTTAGCTCCTACAATGAGCAGTTCTTC. The chain has TRBV7-3 and TRBJ2-1; no clear D. V lost 5 bases and J 0 bases, leaving 11 bases between the germline ends. The length of the CDR3 is 15 residues. From germline, CDR1 is SGHTA and CDR2 FQGTGA.

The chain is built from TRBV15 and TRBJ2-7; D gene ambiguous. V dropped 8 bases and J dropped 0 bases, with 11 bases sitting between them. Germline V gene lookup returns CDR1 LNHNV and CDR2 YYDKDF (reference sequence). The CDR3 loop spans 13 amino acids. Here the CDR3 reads CATAPGLSYEQYF. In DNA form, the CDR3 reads TGTGCCACCGCGCCGGGCCTCTCCTACGAGCAGTACTTC.

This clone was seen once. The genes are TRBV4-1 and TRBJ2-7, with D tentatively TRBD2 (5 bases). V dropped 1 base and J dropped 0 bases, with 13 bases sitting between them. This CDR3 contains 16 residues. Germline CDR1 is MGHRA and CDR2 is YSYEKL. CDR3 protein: CASSQGWAGGSYEQYF. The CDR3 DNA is TGCGCCAGCAGCCAAGGATGGGCAGGAGGCTCCTACGAGCAGTACTTC.

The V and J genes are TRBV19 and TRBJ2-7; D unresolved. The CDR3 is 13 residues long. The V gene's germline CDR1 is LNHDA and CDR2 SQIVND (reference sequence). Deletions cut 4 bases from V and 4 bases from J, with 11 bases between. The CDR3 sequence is CASSTTTRYEQYF. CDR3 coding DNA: TGTGCCAGTAGTACAACGACTCGTTACGAGCAGTACTTC.

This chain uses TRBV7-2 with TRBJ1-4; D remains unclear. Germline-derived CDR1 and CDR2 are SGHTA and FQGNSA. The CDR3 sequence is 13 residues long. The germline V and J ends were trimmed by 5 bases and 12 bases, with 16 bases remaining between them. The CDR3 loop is CASSRIGLEELFF. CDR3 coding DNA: TGTGCCAGCAGCCGCATCGGGCTCGAGGAACTGTTTTTT.

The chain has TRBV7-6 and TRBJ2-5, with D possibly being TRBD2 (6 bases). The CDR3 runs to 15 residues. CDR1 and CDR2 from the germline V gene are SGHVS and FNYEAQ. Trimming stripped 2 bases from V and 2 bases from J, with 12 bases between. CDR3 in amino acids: CASSLSWGEQETQYF. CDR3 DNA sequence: TGTGCCAGCAGCTTAAGCTGGGGGGAGCAAGAGACCCAGTACTTC.

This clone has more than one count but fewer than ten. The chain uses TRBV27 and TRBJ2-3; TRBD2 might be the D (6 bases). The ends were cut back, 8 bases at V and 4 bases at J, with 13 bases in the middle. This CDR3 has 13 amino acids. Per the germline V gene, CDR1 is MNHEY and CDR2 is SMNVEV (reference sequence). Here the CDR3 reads CASSVGGADTQYF. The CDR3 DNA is TGTGCCAGCTCCGTCGGGGGAGCAGATACGCAGTATTTT.

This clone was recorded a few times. This CDR3 reads CASSLASREQFF. The CDR3 DNA reads as TGTGCCAGCAGCTTAGCATCTCGTGAGCAGTTCTTC. The genes are TRBV7-9 and TRBJ2-1; D is unclear. Germline V gives CDR1 SEHNR, CDR2 FQNEAQ (reference sequence). CDR3 length: 12 residues. V was clipped by 0 bases and J by 9 bases, with 6 bases between them.

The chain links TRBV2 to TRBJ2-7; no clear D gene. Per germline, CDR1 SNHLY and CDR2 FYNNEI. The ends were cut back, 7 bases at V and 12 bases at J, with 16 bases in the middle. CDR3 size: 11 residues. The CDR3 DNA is TGTGCCAGCATAACCCAACTTGGCGGGTACTTC. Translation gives CASITQLGGYF. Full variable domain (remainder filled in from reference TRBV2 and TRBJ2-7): EPEVTQTPSHQVTQMGQEVILRCVPISNHLYFYWYRQILGQKVEFLVSFYNNEISEKSEIFDDQFSVERPDGSNFTLKIRSTKLEDSAMYFCASITQLGGYFGPGTRLTVT.

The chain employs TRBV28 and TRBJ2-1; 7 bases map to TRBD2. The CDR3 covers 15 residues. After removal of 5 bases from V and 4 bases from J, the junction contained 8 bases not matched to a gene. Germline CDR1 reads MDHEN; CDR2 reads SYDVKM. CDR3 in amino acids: CASSPRLAVYNEQFF. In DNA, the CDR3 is TGTGCCAGCAGTCCCCGACTAGCCGTTTACAATGAGCAGTTCTTC.

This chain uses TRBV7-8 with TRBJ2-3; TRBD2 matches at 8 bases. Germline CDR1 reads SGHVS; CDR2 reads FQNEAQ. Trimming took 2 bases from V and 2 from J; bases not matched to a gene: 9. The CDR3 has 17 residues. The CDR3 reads CASSLRSGGQNTDTQYF. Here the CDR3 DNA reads TGTGCCAGCAGCTTACGATCGGGGGGGCAAAACACAGATACGCAGTATTTT.

The CDR3 DNA is TGTGCCAGCAGCCTAAAAGCTAGCCGCACAGATACGCAGTATTTT. It is translated as CASSLKASRTDTQYF. V gene TRBV9 combines with J gene TRBJ2-3, with a possible D match to TRBD2 (5 bases). The germline V and J ends were trimmed by 4 bases and 1 base, with 13 bases remaining between them. There are 15 residues in the CDR3. The V gene's germline CDR1 is SGDLS and CDR2 YYNGEE.

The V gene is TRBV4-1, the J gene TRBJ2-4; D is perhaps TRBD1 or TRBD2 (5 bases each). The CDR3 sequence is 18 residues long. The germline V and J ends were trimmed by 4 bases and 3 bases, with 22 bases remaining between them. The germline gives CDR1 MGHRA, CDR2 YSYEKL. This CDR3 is CASSRTSRDGRVKNIQYF. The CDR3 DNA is TGCGCCAGCAGCCGCACCAGCCGGGACGGCCGAGTCAAAAACATTCAGTACTTC.

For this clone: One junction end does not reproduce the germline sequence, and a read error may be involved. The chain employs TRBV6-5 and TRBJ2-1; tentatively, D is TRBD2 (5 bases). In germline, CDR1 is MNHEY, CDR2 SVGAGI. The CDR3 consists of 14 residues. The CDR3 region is CASSYSDSHNEQFF. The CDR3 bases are TGTGCCAGCAGTTACTCGGACTCCCACAATGAGCAGTTCTTC.

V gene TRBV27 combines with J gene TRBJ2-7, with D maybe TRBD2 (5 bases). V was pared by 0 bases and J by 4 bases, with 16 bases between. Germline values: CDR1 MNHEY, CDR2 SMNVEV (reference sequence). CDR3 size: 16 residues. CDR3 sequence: CASSLSGVPRPYEQYF. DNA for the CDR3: TGTGCCAGCAGTTTATCCGGGGTCCCCCGCCCTTACGAGCAGTACTTC.